Listed here is a single T cell receptor beta chain. A multiplex PCR was run with 60 Vbeta primers and 13 Jbeta primers. TCRdb keeps only in-frame clones here, not all; method: immunoSEQ multiplex PCR. In the table there are 130,000 or so clones, 77% of which are singletons. This entry comes from a study of cytomegalovirus exposure and HLA in healthy donors. The CDR3 is 15 amino acids. This receptor was obtained from a male donor in good health and CMV-seropositive. Source material: PBMCs. The chain links TRBV21-1 to TRBJ2-7; TRBD1, the table's D call, lacks a check against the DNA. TRBV21-1 is recorded as a pseudogene. CDR3 sequence reads: CASSNQGRPAYEQYF. CDR3 coding DNA: TGTGCCAGCAGCAATCAGGGCAGACCGGCGTACGAGCAGTACTTC.